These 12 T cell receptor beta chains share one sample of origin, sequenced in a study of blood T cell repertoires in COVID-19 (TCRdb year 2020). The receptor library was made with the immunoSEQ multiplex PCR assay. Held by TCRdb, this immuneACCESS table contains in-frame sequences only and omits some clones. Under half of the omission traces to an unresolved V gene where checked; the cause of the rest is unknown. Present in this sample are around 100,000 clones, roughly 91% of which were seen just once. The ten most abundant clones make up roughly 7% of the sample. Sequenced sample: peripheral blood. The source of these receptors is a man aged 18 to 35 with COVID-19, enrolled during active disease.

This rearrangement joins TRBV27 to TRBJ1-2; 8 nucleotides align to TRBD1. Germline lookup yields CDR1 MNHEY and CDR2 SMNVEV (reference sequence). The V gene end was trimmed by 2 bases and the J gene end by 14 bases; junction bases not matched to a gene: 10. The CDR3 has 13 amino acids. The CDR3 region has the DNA TGTGCCAGCAGTTTACGTCCCCGGGACAGGCAAACCTTC. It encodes CASSLRPRDRQTF.

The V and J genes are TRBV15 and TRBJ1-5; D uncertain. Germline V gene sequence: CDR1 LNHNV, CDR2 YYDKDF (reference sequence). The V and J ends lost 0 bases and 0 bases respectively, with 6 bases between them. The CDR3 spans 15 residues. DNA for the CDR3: TGTGCCACCAGCAGAGATCAGAATAGCAATCAGCCCCAGCATTTT. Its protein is CATSRDQNSNQPQHF.

The CDR3 nucleotides read TGTGCCAGCAGCTGGGACAGGCGCACCGGGGAGCTGTTTTTT. Protein: CASSWDRRTGELFF. The rearrangement links TRBV7-9 to TRBJ2-2, with 8 bases matching TRBD1. J was trimmed by 4 bases and V by 4 bases; bases with no gene match: 2. CDR1 and CDR2 (germline): SEHNR, FQNEAQ (reference sequence). This CDR3 contains 14 residues. Full variable domain (rest looked up from reference TRBV7-9 and TRBJ2-2): DTGVSQNPRHKITKRGQNVTFRCDPISEHNRLYWYRQTLGQGPEFLTYFQNEAQLEKSRLLSDRFSAERPKGSFSTLEIQRTEQGDSAMYLCASSWDRRTGELFFGEGSRLTVL.

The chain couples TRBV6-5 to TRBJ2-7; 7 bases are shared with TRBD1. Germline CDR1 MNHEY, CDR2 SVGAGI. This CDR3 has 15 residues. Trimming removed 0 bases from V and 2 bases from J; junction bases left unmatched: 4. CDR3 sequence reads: CASSYSRTGTYEQYF. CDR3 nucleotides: TGTGCCAGCAGTTACTCCCGGACAGGAACCTACGAGCAGTACTTC.

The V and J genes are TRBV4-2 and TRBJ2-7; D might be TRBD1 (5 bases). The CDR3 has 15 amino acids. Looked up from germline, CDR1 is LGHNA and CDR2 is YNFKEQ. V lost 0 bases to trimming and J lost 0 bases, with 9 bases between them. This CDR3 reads CASSQEGDSSYEQYF. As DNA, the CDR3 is TGTGCCAGCAGCCAAGAGGGCGACAGCTCCTACGAGCAGTACTTC.

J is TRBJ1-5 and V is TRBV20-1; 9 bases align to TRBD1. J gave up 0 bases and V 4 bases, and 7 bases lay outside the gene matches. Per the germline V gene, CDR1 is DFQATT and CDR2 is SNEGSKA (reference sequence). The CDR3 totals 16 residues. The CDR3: CSANDRGFYSNQPQHF. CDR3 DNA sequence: TGCAGTGCTAATGACAGGGGGTTTTATAGCAATCAGCCCCAGCATTTT.

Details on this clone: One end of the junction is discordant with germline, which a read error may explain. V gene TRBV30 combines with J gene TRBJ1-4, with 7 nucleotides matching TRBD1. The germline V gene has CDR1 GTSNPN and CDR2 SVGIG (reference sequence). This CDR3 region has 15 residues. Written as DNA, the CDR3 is TGTGCCTGGAGTCCTAAGGGGGCGACTAATGAAAAACTGCTTTTT. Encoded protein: CAWSPKGATNEKLLF.

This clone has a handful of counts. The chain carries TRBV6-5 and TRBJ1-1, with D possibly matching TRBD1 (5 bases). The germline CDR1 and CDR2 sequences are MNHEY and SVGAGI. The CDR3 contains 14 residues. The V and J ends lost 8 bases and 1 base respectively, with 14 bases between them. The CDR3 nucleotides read TGTGCCAGCTATACAAACAGGTGGAACACTGAAGCTTTCTTT. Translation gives CASYTNRWNTEAFF.

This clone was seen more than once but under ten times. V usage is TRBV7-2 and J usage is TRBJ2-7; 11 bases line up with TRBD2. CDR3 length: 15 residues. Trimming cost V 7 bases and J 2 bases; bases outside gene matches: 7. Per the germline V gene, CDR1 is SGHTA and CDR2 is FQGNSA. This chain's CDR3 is CASKTTSGGTYEQYF. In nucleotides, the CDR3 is TGTGCCAGCAAGACTACTAGCGGGGGAACCTACGAGCAGTACTTC.

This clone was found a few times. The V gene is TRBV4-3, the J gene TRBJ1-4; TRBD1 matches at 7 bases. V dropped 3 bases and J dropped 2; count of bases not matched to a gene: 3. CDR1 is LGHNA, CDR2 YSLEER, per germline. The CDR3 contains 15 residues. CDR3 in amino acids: CASSHNRGTNEKLFF. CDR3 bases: TGCGCCAGCAGCCACAACAGGGGCACTAATGAAAAACTGTTTTTT.

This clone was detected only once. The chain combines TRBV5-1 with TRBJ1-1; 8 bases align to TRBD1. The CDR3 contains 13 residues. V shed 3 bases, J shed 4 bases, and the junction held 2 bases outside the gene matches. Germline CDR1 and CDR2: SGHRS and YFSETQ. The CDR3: CASSSGGLTEAFF. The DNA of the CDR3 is TGCGCCAGCAGCTCAGGGGGCCTCACTGAAGCTTTCTTT.

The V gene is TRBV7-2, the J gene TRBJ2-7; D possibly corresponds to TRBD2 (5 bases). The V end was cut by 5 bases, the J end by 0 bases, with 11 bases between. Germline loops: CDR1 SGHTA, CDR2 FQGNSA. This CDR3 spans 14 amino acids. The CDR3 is CASSMRRGSYEQYF. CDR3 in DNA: TGTGCCAGCAGCATGCGTCGGGGCTCCTACGAGCAGTACTTC. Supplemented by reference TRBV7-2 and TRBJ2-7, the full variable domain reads GAGVSQSPSNKVTEKGKDVELRCDPISGHTALYWYRQSLGQGLEFLIYFQGNSAPDKSGLPSDRFSAERTGGSVSTLTIQRTQQEDSAVYLCASSMRRGSYEQYFGPGTRLTVT.